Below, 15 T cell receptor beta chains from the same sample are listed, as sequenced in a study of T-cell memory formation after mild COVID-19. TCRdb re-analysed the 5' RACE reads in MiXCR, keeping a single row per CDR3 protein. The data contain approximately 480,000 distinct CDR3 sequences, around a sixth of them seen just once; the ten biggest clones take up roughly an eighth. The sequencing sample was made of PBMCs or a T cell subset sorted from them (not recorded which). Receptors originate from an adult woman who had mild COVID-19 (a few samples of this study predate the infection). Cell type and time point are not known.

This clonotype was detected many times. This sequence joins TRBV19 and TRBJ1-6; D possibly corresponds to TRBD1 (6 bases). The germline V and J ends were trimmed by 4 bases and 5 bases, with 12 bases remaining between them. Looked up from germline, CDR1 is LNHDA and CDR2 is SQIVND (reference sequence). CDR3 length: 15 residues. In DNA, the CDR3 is TGTGCCAGTAGTACCTTAAGACAGGATAATTCACCCCTCCACTTT. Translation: CASSTLRQDNSPLHF.

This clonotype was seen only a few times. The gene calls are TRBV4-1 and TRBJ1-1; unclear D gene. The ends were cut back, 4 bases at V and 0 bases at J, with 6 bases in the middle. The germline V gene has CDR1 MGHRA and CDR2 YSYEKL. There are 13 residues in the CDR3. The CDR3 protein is CASSRDLNTEAFF. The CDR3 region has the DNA TGCGCCAGCAGCCGCGATCTGAACACTGAAGCTTTCTTT.

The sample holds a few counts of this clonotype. This CDR3 reads CASNVFGLSGNTIYF. The CDR3, as DNA: TGTGCCAGCAATGTTTTCGGACTCTCTGGAAACACCATATATTTT. The gene calls are TRBV12-3 or TRBV12-4 and TRBJ1-3; D ambiguous. This CDR3 has 15 amino acids. Between the trimmed V and J ends, which lost 7 bases and 0 bases, there was a span of 13 bases.

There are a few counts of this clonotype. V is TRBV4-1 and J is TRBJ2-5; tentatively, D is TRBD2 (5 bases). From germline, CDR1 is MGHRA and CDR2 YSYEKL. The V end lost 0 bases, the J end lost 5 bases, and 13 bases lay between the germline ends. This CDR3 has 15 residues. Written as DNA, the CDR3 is TGCGCCAGCAGCCAAGATGGGGAGTCTATGGAGACCCAGTACTTC. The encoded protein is CASSQDGESMETQYF.

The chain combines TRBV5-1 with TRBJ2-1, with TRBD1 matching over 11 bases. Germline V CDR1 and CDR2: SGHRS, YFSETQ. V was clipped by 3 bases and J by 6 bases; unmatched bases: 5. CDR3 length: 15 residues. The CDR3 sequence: CASSSGQGGINEQFF. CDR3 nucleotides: TGCGCCAGCAGCTCGGGACAGGGGGGTATCAATGAGCAGTTCTTC.

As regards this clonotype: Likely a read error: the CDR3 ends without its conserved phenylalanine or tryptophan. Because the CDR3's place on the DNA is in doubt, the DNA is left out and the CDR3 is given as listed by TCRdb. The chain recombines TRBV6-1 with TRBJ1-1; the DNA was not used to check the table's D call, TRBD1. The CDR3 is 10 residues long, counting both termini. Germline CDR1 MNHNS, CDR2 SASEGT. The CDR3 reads CASSENVWAI.

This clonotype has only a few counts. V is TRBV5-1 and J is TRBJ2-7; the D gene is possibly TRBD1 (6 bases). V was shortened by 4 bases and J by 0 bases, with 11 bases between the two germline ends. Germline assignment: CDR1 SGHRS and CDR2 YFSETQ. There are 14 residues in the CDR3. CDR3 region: CASSVVDSSYEQYF. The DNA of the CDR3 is TGCGCCAGCAGCGTAGTGGACAGCTCCTACGAGCAGTACTTC.

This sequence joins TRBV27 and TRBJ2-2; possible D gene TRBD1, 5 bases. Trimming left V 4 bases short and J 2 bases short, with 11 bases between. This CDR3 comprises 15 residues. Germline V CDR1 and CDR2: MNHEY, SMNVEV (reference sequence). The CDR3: CASSSGHFNTGELFF. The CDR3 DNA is TGTGCCAGCAGTTCAGGACACTTTAACACCGGGGAGCTGTTTTTT.

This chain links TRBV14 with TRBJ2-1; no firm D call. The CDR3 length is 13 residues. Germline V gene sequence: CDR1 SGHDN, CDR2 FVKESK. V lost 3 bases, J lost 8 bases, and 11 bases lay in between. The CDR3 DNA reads TGTGCCAGCAGCCAGTTTTTAAAGGATGAGCAGTTCTTC. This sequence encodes CASSQFLKDEQFF.

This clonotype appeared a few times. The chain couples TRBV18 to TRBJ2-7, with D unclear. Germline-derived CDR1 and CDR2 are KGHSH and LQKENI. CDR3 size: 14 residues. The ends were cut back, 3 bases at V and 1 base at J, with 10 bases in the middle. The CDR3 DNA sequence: TGTGCCAGCTCACCGGCTTGGGGATCCTACGAGCAGTACTTC. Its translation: CASSPAWGSYEQYF. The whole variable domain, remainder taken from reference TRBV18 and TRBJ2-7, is NAGVMQNPRHLVRRRGQEARLRCSPMKGHSHVYWYRQLPEEGLKFMVYLQKENIIDESGMPKERFSAEFPKEGPSILRIQQVVRGDSAAYFCASSPAWGSYEQYFGPGTRLTVT.

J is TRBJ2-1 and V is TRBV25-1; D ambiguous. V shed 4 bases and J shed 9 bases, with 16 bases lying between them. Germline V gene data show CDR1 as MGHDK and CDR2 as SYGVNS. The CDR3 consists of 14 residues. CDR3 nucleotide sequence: TGTGCCAGCAGTGGACCCCCCCTGAAGGTTGAGCAGTTCTTC. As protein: CASSGPPLKVEQFF.

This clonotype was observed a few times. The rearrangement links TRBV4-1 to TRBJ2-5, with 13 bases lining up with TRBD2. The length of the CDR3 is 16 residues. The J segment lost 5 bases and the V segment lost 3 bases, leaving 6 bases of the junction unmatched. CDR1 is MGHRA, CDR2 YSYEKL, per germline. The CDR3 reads CASSHPTSGGRETQYF. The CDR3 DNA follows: TGCGCCAGCAGCCACCCGACTAGCGGGGGGCGTGAGACCCAGTACTTC.

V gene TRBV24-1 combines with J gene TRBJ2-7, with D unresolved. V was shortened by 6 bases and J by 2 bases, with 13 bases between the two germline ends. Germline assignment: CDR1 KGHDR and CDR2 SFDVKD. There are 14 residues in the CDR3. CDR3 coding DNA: TGTGCCACCAGTCCCCCCGAACCCCCCTACGAGCAGTACTTC. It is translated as CATSPPEPPYEQYF.

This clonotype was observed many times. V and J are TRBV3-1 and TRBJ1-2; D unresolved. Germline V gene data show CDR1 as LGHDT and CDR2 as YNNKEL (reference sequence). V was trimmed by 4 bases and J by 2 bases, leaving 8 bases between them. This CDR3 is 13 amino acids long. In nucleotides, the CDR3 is TGTGCCAGCAGCCCGGATCTAAACTATGGCTACACCTTC. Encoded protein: CASSPDLNYGYTF.

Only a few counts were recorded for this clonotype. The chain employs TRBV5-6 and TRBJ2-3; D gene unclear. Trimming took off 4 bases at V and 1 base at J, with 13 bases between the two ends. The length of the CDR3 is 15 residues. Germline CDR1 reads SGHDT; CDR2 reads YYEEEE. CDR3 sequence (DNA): TGTGCCAGCAGCCCGTCCTTGACCGGCACAGATACGCAGTATTTT. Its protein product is CASSPSLTGTDTQYF.